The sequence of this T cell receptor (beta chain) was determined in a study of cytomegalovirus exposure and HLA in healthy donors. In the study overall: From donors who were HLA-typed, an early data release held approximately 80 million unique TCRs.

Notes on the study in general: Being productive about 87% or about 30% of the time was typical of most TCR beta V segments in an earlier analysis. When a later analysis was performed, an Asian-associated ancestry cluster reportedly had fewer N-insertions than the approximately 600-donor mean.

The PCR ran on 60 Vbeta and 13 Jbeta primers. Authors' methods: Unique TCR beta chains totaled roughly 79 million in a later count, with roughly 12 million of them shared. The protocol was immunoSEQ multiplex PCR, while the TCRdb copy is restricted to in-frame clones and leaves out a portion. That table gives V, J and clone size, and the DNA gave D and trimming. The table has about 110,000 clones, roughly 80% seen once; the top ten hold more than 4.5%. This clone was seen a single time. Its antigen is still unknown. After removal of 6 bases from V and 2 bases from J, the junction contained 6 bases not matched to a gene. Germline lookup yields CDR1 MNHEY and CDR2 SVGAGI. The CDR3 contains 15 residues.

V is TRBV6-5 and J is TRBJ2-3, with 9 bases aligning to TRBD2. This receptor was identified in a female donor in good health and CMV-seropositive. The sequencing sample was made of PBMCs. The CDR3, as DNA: TGTGCCAGCAGCATGGAGCGGGGGGACACAGATACGCAGTATTTT. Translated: CASSMERGDTDTQYF.